This T cell receptor beta chain originates from a study of cytomegalovirus exposure and HLA in healthy donors. Trimming cost V 3 bases and J 7 bases, with 15 bases left between them. Germline V gene lookup returns CDR1 SGHAT and CDR2 FQNNGV. The CDR3 contains 15 residues. A multiplex PCR was run with 60 Vbeta primers and 13 Jbeta primers. Libraries were prepared by immunoSEQ multiplex PCR; TCRdb keeps only in-frame clonotypes and omits some of them. The data show some 170,000 clones, 87% seen once. The sample consisted of PBMCs. The clonotype originates from a woman aged 25 to 45 in good health and CMV-seronegative. The chain uses TRBV11-2 and TRBJ2-2; tentative D call: TRBD2 (6 bases). CDR3 coding DNA: TGTGCCAGCAGCTTCAGCGGGTTAGAAGGCGGGGAGCTGTTTTTT. Amino acid sequence: CASSFSGLEGGELFF. Filled out from reference TRBV11-2 and TRBJ2-2, the complete variable domain reads EAGVAQSPRYKIIEKRQSVAFWCNPISGHATLYWYQQILGQGPKLLIQFQNNGVVDDSQLPKDRFSAERLKGVDSTLKIQPAKLEDSAVYLCASSFSGLEGGELFFGEGSRLTVL.